In this sample, the clone carrying this T cell receptor delta chain turned up many times. TCRdb attributes to this sequence the protein of a much larger clone, which differs from the DNA translation at residue 11; a read error is likely, and the protein displayed is translated from the DNA. Each sorted gammadelta sample had TRG and TRD chains sequenced. TCRdb re-identified clones in the multiplex PCR reads via CATT. This table holds 85,000 to 95,000 delta-chain clones, approximately 1.4% found once. The sample is drawn from a study of γδ T cells in repeated Plasmodium falciparum infection. Study-wide context: Age- and gender-matched Australian children served as comparison for malaria-exposed Malian children. Four controlled malaria infections with P. falciparum NF54 spanned 644 days.

The receptor was isolated from a pool of human donors (malaria-infected and uninfected, not separated). The sequencing sample was made of gamma-delta T cells from blood.

The CDR3 is CACDSVLGIPPGDKLIF. CDR3 in DNA: TGTGCCTGTGACTCGGTACTGGGGATCCCTCCGGGCGATAAACTCATCTTT. The chain carries TRDV2 and TRDJ1; 7 bases are shared with TRDD3. Looked up from germline, CDR1 is GEAIGNYY and CDR2 is EKD. Trimming removed 3 bases from V and 4 bases from J; junction bases left unmatched: 16. The length of the CDR3 is 17 residues.